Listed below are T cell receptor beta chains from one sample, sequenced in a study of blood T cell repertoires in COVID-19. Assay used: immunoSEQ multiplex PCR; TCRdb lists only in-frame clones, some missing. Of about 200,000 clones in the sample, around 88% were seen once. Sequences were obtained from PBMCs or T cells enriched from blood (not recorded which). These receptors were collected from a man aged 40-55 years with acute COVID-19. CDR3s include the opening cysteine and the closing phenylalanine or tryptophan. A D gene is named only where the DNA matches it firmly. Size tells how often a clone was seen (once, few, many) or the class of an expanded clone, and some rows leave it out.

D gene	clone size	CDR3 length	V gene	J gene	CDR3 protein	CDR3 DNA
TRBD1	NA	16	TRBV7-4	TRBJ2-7	CASSLDRDRGPYEQYF	TGTGCCAGCAGCCTAGACCGGGACAGGGGACCCTACGAGCAGTACTTC
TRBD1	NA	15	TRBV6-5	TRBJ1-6	CASSSGQGNNSPLHF	TGTGCCAGCAGTTCGGGACAGGGGAATAATTCACCCCTCCACTTT
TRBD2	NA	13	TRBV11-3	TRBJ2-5	CASSLGLKETQYF	TGTGCCAGCAGCCTGGGACTAAAAGAGACCCAGTACTTC
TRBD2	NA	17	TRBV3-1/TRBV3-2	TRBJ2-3	CASSQLGLAGIGDTQYF	TGTGCCAGCAGCCAACTGGGACTAGCGGGAATAGGGGATACGCAGTATTTT
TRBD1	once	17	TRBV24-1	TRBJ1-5	CATSDSIGQGAGQPQHF	TGTGCCACCAGTGACTCAATAGGACAGGGGGCTGGTCAGCCCCAGCATTTT
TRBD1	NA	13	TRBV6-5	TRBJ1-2	CASNSRGVYGYTF	TGTGCCAGCAACTCCAGGGGGGTTTATGGCTACACCTTC
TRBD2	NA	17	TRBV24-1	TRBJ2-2	CATSDSGLAGGIGELFF	TGTGCCACCAGTGATTCCGGACTAGCGGGAGGGATCGGGGAGCTGTTTTTT
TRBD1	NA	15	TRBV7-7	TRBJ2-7	CASSSHRGDRYEQYF	TGTGCTAGCAGCTCCCACAGGGGTGACCGGTACGAGCAGTACTTC
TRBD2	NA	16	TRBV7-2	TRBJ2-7	CASSLAGKRERYEQYF	TGTGCCAGCAGCTTAGCGGGGAAGCGGGAGCGCTACGAGCAGTACTTC
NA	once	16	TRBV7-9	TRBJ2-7	CASRDTGRTGALEQYF	TGTGCCAGCAGGGATACCGGGAGGACGGGGGCCCTCGAGCAGTACTTC
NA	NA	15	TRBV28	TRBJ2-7	CASSFWGLLSYEQYF	TGTGCCAGCAGTTTTTGGGGCCTTCTCTCCTACGAGCAGTACTTC
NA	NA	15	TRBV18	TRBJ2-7	CASSSPSQVGYEQYF	TGTGCCAGCTCATCCCCGTCCCAGGTGGGCTACGAGCAGTACTTC
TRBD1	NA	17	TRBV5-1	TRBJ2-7	CASSTQGGTGGFREQYF	TGCGCCAGCAGCACACAAGGAGGGACAGGGGGCTTTCGGGAGCAGTACTTC
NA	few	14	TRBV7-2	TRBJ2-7	CASSRSGFPYEQYF	TGTGCCAGCAGCCGTAGCGGCTTCCCCTACGAGCAGTACTTC
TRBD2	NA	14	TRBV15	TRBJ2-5	CATSRDQGGQTQYF	TGTGCCACCAGCAGAGATCAGGGAGGGCAGACCCAGTACTTC
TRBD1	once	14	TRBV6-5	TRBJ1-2	CASSYSTGVEGYTF	TGTGCCAGCAGTTACTCGACAGGGGTGGAGGGCTACACCTTC
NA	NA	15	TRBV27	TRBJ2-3	CASSLSLLLTDTQYF	TGTGCCAGCAGTTTATCTTTACTACTCACAGATACGCAGTATTTT
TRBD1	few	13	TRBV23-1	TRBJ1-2	CASTFGTGGGYTF	TGCGCCAGCACCTTCGGGACAGGGGGTGGCTACACCTTC
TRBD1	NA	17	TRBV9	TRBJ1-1	CASSVEGTGFSNTEAFF	TGTGCCAGCAGCGTAGAAGGGACAGGGTTTTCGAACACTGAAGCTTTCTTT
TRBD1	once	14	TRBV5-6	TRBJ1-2	CASSAGQGLYGYTF	TGTGCCAGCAGCGCCGGACAGGGCCTCTATGGCTACACCTTC
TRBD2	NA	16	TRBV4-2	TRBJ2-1	CASSPGTSGRYNEQFF	TGTGCCAGCAGCCCCGGGACTAGCGGGAGGTACAATGAGCAGTTCTTC
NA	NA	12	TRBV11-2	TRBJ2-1	CASSLSENEQFF	TGTGCCAGCAGCTTAAGTGAGAATGAGCAGTTCTTC
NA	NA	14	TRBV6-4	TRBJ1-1	CASRDDRRNTEAFF	TGTGCCAGCAGAGACGACAGGCGGAACACTGAAGCTTTCTTT
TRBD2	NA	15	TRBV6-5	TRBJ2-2	CASRGLAVNTGELFF	TGTGCCAGCAGAGGACTAGCGGTGAACACCGGGGAGCTGTTTTTT
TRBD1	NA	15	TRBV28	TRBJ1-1	CASSERTGPTSLAFF	TGTGCCAGCAGTGAACGGACAGGGCCTACAAGTCTGGCTTTCTTT
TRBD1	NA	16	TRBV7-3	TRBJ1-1	CASSSEPQGRRAEAFF	TGTGCCAGCAGCTCCGAACCACAGGGGCGGAGGGCTGAAGCTTTCTTT
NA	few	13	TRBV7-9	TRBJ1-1	CASYSSGRAEAFF	TGTGCCAGTTACTCCTCGGGGAGAGCTGAAGCTTTCTTT
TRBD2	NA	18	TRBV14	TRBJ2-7	CASSQAPVLAGRPYEQYF	TGTGCCAGCAGCCAAGCCCCTGTCTTAGCGGGACGACCCTACGAGCAGTACTTC
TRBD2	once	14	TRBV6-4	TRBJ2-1	CASRGTSGMNEQFF	TGTGCCAGCAGGGGTACTAGCGGGATGAATGAGCAGTTCTTC
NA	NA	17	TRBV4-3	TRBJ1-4	CASSQEWQGGTNEKLFF	TGCGCCAGCAGCCAAGAGTGGCAGGGTGGGACTAATGAAAAACTGTTTTTT
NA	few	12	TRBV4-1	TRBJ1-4	CASSQISEKLFF	TGCGCCAGCAGCCAAATCTCTGAAAAACTGTTTTTT
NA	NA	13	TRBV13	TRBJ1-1	CASSRRGNTEAFF	TGTGCCAGCAGCCGAAGGGGAAACACTGAAGCTTTCTTT
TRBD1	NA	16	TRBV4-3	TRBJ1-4	CASSPQGAWANEKLFF	TGCGCCAGCAGTCCACAGGGGGCCTGGGCTAATGAAAAACTGTTTTTT
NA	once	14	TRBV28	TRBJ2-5	CASRADSARETQYF	TGTGCCAGCAGAGCGGACAGCGCGAGGGAGACCCAGTACTTC
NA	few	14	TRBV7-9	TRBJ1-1	CASSQRGARTEAFF	TGTGCCAGCAGCCAACGGGGGGCGCGAACTGAAGCTTTCTTT
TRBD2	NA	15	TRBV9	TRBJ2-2	CASSEGGRASGELFF	TGTGCCAGCAGCGAGGGAGGGAGGGCTTCCGGGGAGCTGTTTTTT